Below, 21 T cell receptor beta chains from the same sample are listed, as sequenced in a study of blood T cell repertoires in COVID-19. The assay was immunoSEQ multiplex PCR, and TCRdb's table has in-frame clones only and misses some. Counted here are 50,000 to 85,000 clones, around 90% occurring once; the ten biggest clones make up approximately 7.9%. The sequenced material came from peripheral blood. The receptors were gathered from a human donor in a cohort sampled during active COVID-19.

The gene calls are TRBV10-3 and TRBJ2-1, with TRBD2 matching over 9 bases. Losses at the gene ends were 7 bases for V and 7 bases for J; bases not matched to a gene: 11. Per the germline V gene, CDR1 is ENHRY and CDR2 is SYGVKD. The CDR3 consists of 15 residues. CDR3 sequence (DNA): TGTGCCATCACCGGTAGCGGGAGCGGGCGGAATGAGCAGTTCTTC. Translated: CAITGSGSGRNEQFF.

This sequence joins TRBV19 and TRBJ1-1; D gene ambiguous. The V gene's germline CDR1 is LNHDA and CDR2 SQIVND (reference sequence). Trimming stripped 3 bases from V and 1 base from J, with 9 bases between. This CDR3 is built from 14 residues. The CDR3 sequence is CASSIRGQNTEAFF. The CDR3 coding sequence is TGTGCCAGTAGTATCCGTGGGCAGAACACTGAAGCTTTCTTT.

CDR3 DNA sequence: TGCGCCAGCAGCCAGGCGGACTTGTACGAGCAGTACTTC. It encodes CASSQADLYEQYF. This sequence joins TRBV4-1 and TRBJ2-7; a weak D match, TRBD2 (5 bases). V shed 3 bases and J shed 4 bases, with 10 bases lying between them. Germline V gives CDR1 MGHRA, CDR2 YSYEKL. This CDR3 has 13 amino acids.

The V call is TRBV28, the J call TRBJ1-5; a possible D gene is TRBD1 (5 bases). This CDR3 comprises 13 residues. Trimming pared 6 bases from V and 0 bases from J, leaving 6 bases between. The V gene's germline CDR1 is MDHEN and CDR2 SYDVKM. CDR3 nucleotides: TGTGCCAGCAGGACAGATAGCAATCAGCCCCAGCATTTT. Its protein product is CASRTDSNQPQHF.

This chain links TRBV19 with TRBJ2-7; D is unclear. Germline assignment: CDR1 LNHDA and CDR2 SQIVND (reference sequence). CDR3 length: 14 amino acids. V gave up 3 bases and J gave up 0 bases, with 9 bases separating them. Written as DNA, the CDR3 is TGTGCCAGTAGTATTCAGGAAAGCTCCTACGAGCAGTACTTC. Its translation: CASSIQESSYEQYF.

This chain connects TRBV28 to TRBJ2-5, with 13 bases identical to TRBD2. The CDR3 loop spans 16 amino acids. CDR1 MDHEN and CDR2 SYDVKM come from the germline V gene. V was pared by 3 bases and J by 5 bases, with 6 bases of the junction left unmatched. CDR3 nucleotide sequence: TGTGCCAGCAGTTTCCGGGGACTAGCGGGAATGGAGACCCAGTACTTC. It is translated as CASSFRGLAGMETQYF.

The rearrangement uses TRBV7-9 and TRBJ2-3, with 14 bases aligning to TRBD2. Trimming at V came to 4 bases and at J to 2 bases, leaving 8 bases not matched to a gene. The length of the CDR3 is 18 residues. The germline V gene has CDR1 SEHNR and CDR2 FQNEAQ (reference sequence). CDR3 DNA sequence: TGTGCCAGCAGCTCCCGGTGGACTAGCGGGGGGAACACAGATACGCAGTATTTT. This codes for CASSSRWTSGGNTDTQYF.

The chain combines TRBV7-9 with TRBJ1-2, with TRBD1 as a possible D gene (5 bases). Trimming cost V 5 bases and J 1 base, with 11 bases left between them. Germline CDR1 is SEHNR and CDR2 is FQNEAQ (reference sequence). The CDR3 consists of 14 residues. Here the CDR3 reads CASSADGGNYGYTF. CDR3 DNA: TGTGCCAGCAGCGCAGACGGGGGTAACTATGGCTACACCTTC.

This clone was observed once. J is TRBJ2-3 and V is TRBV7-9; 8 nucleotides line up with TRBD1. The ends lost 4 bases at V and 6 bases at J; junction bases unmatched: 15. CDR1 is SEHNR and CDR2 is FQNEAQ in the germline V gene (reference sequence). CDR3 length: 17 residues. CDR3 sequence reads: CASSSPGVDRGADTQYF. The CDR3 nucleotides read TGTGCCAGCAGCTCACCCGGCGTAGACAGGGGCGCGGATACGCAGTATTTT.

V and J are TRBV19 and TRBJ1-2; TRBD1 matches at 8 bases. CDR1 and CDR2 from the germline V gene are LNHDA and SQIVND (reference sequence). This CDR3 has 13 residues. The trim removed 4 bases at V and 7 bases at J, leaving 5 bases unmatched. CDR3 loop: CASSTLQGGGYTF. Written as DNA, the CDR3 is TGTGCCAGTAGTACGCTACAGGGGGGTGGCTACACCTTC.

The V gene is TRBV18, the J gene TRBJ2-3; 8 bases agree with TRBD1. J was trimmed by 4 bases and V by 3 bases; bases with no gene match: 6. This CDR3 spans 15 amino acids. Germline V gene sequence: CDR1 KGHSH, CDR2 LQKENI. This CDR3 reads CASSPPGGRADTQYF. In DNA, the CDR3 is TGTGCCAGCTCACCGCCAGGGGGCCGGGCAGATACGCAGTATTTT.

The rearrangement uses TRBV6-1 and TRBJ1-2, with 9 bases fitting TRBD1. CDR1 is MNHNS, CDR2 SASEGT, per germline. The junction had 1 base not matched to a gene; V was cut back by 3 bases and J by 2 bases. The CDR3 sequence is 14 residues long. Here the CDR3 DNA reads TGTGCCAGCAGTGACACAGGGGGCAACTATGGCTACACCTTC. Residues: CASSDTGGNYGYTF.

This rearrangement joins TRBV27 to TRBJ1-2; 7 bases are a match to TRBD1. Looked up from germline, CDR1 is MNHEY and CDR2 is SMNVEV (reference sequence). The CDR3 has 14 residues. J was trimmed by 8 bases and V by 6 bases; bases with no gene match: 12. The CDR3 coding sequence is TGTGCCAGCAGCTCACGCGACAGGGTTAGCGGCTACACCTTC. This gives the protein CASSSRDRVSGYTF.

V gene TRBV6-5 combines with J gene TRBJ1-3, with TRBD1 matching 7 bases. J gave up 0 bases and V 2 bases, and 4 bases lay outside the gene matches. The CDR3 loop spans 16 amino acids. Germline CDR1 reads MNHEY; CDR2 reads SVGAGI. CDR3 region: CASSYGGGSSGNTIYF. The CDR3, as DNA: TGTGCCAGCAGTTACGGAGGGGGCAGCTCTGGAAACACCATATATTTT.

This rearrangement joins TRBV2 to TRBJ2-1, with TRBD1 identical over 11 bases. Germline V CDR1 and CDR2: SNHLY, FYNNEI. There are 14 residues in the CDR3. V shed 6 bases, J shed 9 bases, and the junction held 7 bases outside the gene matches. The chain's CDR3 is CASSVGQGGGEQFF. The CDR3 nucleotides are TGTGCCAGCAGCGTGGGACAGGGGGGGGGTGAGCAGTTCTTC.

The count of this clone is one. The CDR3 reads CASSASSYYEQYF. The CDR3 DNA follows: TGTGCCAGCAGTGCCTCCTCCTACTACGAGCAGTACTTC. The rearrangement links TRBV27 to TRBJ2-7; D unclear. The germline gives CDR1 MNHEY, CDR2 SMNVEV (reference sequence). Trimming shortened V by 5 bases and J by 3 bases, and 11 bases separated the two germline ends. The CDR3 is made up of 13 amino acids.

The rearrangement joins TRBV18 to TRBJ2-3; no definite D call. Germline V gives CDR1 KGHSH, CDR2 LQKENI. V gave up 6 bases and J gave up 6 bases, with 7 bases separating them. The CDR3 length is 11 residues. Here the CDR3 DNA reads TGTGCCAGCTCTAGCTCGGATACGCAGTATTTT. This translates into CASSSSDTQYF.

This CDR3 is CASATSGTDTQYF. In nucleotides, the CDR3 is TGTGCCAGCGCGACTAGCGGCACAGATACGCAGTATTTT. The V gene is TRBV2, the J gene TRBJ2-3; 8 nucleotides match TRBD2. Germline values: CDR1 SNHLY, CDR2 FYNNEI. V gave up 8 bases and J gave up 1 base; unmatched junction bases: 2. The length of the CDR3 is 13 residues. Complete variable domain (other parts from reference TRBV2 and TRBJ2-3): EPEVTQTPSHQVTQMGQEVILRCVPISNHLYFYWYRQILGQKVEFLVSFYNNEISEKSEIFDDQFSVERPDGSNFTLKIRSTKLEDSAMYFCASATSGTDTQYFGPGTRLTVL.

By its share, this clone is medium-sized. The V and J genes are TRBV28 and TRBJ2-7, with D possibly being TRBD2 (5 bases). The CDR3 consists of 17 residues. CDR1 MDHEN and CDR2 SYDVKM come from the germline V gene. V was clipped by 5 bases and J by 2 bases, with 22 bases between them. The CDR3 here is CASSKERRLALTYEQYF. The CDR3 coding sequence is TGTGCCAGCAGTAAAGAGAGACGGCTAGCTTTAACCTACGAGCAGTACTTC.

The chain uses TRBV9 and TRBJ2-7; 7 nucleotides match TRBD2. The CDR3 covers 15 residues. In germline, CDR1 is SGDLS, CDR2 YYNGEE. V shed 1 base and J 3 bases; nucleotides not matched to a gene: 7. The CDR3, as DNA: TGTGCCAGCAGCGTATGGGCTAGCGGTTTCTACGAGCAGTACTTC. Translating it yields CASSVWASGFYEQYF.

This rearrangement joins TRBV11-3 to TRBJ2-2, with TRBD1 matching 7 bases. The germline V gene has CDR1 SGHNT and CDR2 YENEEA. Trimming cost V 6 bases and J 3 bases; bases outside gene matches: 4. The CDR3 is made up of 14 amino acids. CDR3 nucleotides: TGTGCCAGCAGACAGGGGACAGACACCGGGGAGCTGTTTTTT. It codes for CASRQGTDTGELFF.